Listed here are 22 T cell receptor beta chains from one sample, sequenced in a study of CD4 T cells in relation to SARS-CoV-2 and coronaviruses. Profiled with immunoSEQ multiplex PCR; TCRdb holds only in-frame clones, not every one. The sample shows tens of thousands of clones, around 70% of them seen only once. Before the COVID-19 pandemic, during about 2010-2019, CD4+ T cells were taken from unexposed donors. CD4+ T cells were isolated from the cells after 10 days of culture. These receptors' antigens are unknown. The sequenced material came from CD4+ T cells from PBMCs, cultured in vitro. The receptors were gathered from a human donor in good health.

The CDR3 DNA reads as TGCGCCAGCACTTACGGTCCGAACACTGAAGCTTTCTTT. As protein: CASTYGPNTEAFF. The V call is TRBV10-1, the J call TRBJ1-1; D is unresolved. Trimming left V 7 bases short and J 1 base short, with 10 bases between. CDR1 WNHNN and CDR2 SYGVQD come from the germline V gene (reference sequence). This CDR3 has 13 amino acids.

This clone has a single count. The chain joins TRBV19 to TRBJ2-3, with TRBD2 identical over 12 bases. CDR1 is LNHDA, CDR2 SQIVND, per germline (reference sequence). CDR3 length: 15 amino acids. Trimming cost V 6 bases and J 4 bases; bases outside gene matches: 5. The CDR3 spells CASRRLAGESDTQYF. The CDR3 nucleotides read TGTGCCAGTAGGAGACTAGCGGGAGAATCAGATACGCAGTATTTT.

CDR3 sequence: CASSPSGGPHEQYF. The CDR3 region has the DNA TGTGCCAGCAGTCCCTCGGGGGGGCCGCACGAGCAGTACTTC. The gene calls are TRBV25-1 and TRBJ2-7; 8 nucleotides agree with TRBD2. Germline assignment: CDR1 MGHDK and CDR2 SYGVNS. Trimming at V came to 5 bases and at J to 5 bases, leaving 8 bases not matched to a gene. The CDR3 length is 14 residues.

CDR3 sequence reads: CASSYRARGYGYTF. The CDR3 DNA follows: TGTGCCAGCAGTTACCGGGCCAGGGGGTATGGCTACACCTTC. The chain uses TRBV6-5 and TRBJ1-2, with TRBD1 matching over 7 bases. CDR1 MNHEY and CDR2 SVGAGI come from the germline V gene. The length of the CDR3 is 14 residues. The V gene end was trimmed by 2 bases and the J gene end by 5 bases; junction bases not matched to a gene: 5.

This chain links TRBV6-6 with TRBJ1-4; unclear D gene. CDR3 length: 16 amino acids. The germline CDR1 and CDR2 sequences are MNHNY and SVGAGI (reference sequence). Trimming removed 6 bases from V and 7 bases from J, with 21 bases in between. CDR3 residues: CASSPHSPGPVEKLFF. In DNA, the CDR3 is TGTGCCAGCAGCCCCCACTCTCCCGGGCCGGTTGAAAAACTGTTTTTT.

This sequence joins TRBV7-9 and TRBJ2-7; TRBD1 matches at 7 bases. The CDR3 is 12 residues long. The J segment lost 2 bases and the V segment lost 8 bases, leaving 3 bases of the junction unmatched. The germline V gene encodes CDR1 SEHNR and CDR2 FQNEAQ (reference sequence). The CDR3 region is CASGTVTYEQYF. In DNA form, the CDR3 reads TGTGCCAGCGGGACAGTAACCTACGAGCAGTACTTC.

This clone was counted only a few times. The CDR3 loop is CASSEDRNRDTQYF. CDR3 coding DNA: TGTGCCAGCAGTGAGGACAGGAACCGAGATACGCAGTATTTT. This chain joins TRBV6-1 and TRBJ2-3; 7 bases are a match to TRBD1. The CDR3 is made up of 14 amino acids. Germline lookup yields CDR1 MNHNS and CDR2 SASEGT. The junction had 5 bases not matched to a gene; V was cut back by 3 bases and J by 5 bases.

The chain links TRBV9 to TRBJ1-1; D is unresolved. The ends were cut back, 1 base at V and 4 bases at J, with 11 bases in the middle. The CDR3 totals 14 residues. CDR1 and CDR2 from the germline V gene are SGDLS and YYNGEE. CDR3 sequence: CASSVKPGTTEAFF. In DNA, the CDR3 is TGTGCCAGCAGCGTAAAGCCAGGAACCACTGAAGCTTTCTTT. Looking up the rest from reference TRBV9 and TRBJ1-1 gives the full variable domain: DSGVTQTPKHLITATGQRVTLRCSPRSGDLSVYWYQQSLDQGLQFLIQYYNGEERAKGNILERFSAQQFPDLHSELNLSSLELGDSALYFCASSVKPGTTEAFFGQGTRLTVV.

CDR3 DNA sequence: TGTGCCAGCCTACGAGGGACAGGGACTGGCTACACCTTC. Its translation: CASLRGTGTGYTF. V gene TRBV28 combines with J gene TRBJ1-2, with 9 nucleotides matching TRBD1. With V trimmed by 8 bases and J by 7 bases, 8 bases remained unmatched. This CDR3 is 13 amino acids long. Germline assignment: CDR1 MDHEN and CDR2 SYDVKM.

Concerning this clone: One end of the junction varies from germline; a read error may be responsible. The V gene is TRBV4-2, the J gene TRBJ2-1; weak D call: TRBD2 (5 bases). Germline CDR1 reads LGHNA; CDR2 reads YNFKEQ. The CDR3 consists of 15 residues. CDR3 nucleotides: TGTGCCAGCAGCGCACGGGATAGCTCCTACAATGAGCAATTCTTC. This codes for CASSARDSSYNEQFF.

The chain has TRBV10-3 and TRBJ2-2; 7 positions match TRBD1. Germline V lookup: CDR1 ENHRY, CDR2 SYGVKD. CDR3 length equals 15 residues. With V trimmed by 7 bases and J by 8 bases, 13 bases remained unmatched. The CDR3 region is CAIKDRATDVGELFF. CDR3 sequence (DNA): TGTGCCATCAAAGACAGGGCAACCGACGTTGGGGAGCTGTTTTTT.

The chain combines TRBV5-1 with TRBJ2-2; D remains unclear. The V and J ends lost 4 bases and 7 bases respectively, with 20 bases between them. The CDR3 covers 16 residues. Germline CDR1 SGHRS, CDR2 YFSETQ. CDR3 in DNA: TGCGCCAGCAGCCCCGGACGAGGACGGTTTGTCGGGGAGCTGTTTTTT. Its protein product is CASSPGRGRFVGELFF.

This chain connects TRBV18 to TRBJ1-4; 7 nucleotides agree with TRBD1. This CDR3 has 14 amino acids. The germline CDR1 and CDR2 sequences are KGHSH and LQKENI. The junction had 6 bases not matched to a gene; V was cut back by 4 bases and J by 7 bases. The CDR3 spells CASSQTGLGEKLFF. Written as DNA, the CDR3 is TGTGCCAGCTCACAGACAGGGCTGGGTGAAAAACTGTTTTTT.

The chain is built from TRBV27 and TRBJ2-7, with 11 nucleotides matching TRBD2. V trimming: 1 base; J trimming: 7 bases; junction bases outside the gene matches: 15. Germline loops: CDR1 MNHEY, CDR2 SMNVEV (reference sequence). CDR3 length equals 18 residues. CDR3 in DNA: TGTGCCAGCAGTTTATTTGGGACTAGCGGACCCAGTGGTGGGGAGCAGTACTTC. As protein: CASSLFGTSGPSGGEQYF.

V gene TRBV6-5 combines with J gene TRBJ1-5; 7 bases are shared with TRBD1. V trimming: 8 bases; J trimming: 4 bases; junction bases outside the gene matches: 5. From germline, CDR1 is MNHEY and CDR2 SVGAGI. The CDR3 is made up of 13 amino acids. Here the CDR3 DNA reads TGTGCCAGCGGTAACAGGGGAAATCAGCCCCAGCATTTT. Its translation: CASGNRGNQPQHF.

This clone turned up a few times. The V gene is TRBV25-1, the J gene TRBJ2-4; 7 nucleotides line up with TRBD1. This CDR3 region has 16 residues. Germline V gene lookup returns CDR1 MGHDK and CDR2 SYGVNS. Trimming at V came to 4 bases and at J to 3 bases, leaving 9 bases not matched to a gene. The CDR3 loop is CASSGDRASSKNIQYF. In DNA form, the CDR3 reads TGTGCCAGCAGTGGCGACAGGGCGAGTAGCAAAAACATTCAGTACTTC.

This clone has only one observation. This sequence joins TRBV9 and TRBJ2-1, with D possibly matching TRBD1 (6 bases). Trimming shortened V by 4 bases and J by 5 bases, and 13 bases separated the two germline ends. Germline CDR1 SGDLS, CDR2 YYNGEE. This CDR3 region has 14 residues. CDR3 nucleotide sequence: TGTGCCAGCAGCTCGAGGAACAGGGACAATGAGCAGTTCTTC. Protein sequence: CASSSRNRDNEQFF.

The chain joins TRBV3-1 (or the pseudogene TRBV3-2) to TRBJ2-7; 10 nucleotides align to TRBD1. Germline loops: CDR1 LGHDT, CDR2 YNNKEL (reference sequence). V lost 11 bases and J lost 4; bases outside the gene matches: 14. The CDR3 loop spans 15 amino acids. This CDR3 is CAGTGVKGAVYEQYF. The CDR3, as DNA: TGTGCCGGGACAGGGGTAAAAGGTGCCGTGTACGAGCAGTACTTC.

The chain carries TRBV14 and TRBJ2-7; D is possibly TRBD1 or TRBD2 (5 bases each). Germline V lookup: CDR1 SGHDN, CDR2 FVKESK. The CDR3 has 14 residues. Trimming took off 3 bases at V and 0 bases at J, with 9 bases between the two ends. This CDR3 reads CASSQGPGSYEQYF. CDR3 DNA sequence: TGTGCCAGCAGCCAGGGACCAGGCTCCTACGAGCAGTACTTC.

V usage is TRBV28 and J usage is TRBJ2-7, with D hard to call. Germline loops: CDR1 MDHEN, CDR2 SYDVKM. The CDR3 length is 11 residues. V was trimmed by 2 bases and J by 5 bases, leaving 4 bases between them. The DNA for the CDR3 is TGTGCCAGCAGTTTAGTGGACGAGCAGTACTTC. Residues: CASSLVDEQYF.

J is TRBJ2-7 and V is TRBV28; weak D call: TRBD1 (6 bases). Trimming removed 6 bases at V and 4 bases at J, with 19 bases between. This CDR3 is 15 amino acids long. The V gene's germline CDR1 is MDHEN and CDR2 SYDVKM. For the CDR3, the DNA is TGTGCCAGCAGACCCCAGGGGCAGGGGTGGTACGAGCAGTACTTC. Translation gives CASRPQGQGWYEQYF.

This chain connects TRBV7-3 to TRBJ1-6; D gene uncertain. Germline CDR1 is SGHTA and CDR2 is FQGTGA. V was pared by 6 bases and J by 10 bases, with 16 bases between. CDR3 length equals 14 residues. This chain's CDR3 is CASRSTPGRSPLHF. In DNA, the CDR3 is TGTGCCAGCAGGTCCACACCCGGCAGATCACCCCTCCACTTT. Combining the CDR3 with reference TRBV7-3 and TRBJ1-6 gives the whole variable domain GAGVSQTPSNKVTEKGKYVELRCDPISGHTALYWYRQSLGQGPEFLIYFQGTGAADDSGLPNDRFFAVRPEGSVSTLKIQRTERGDSAVYLCASRSTPGRSPLHFGNGTRLTVT.